A selection of T cell receptor beta chains follows, all from one sample in a study of cytomegalovirus exposure and HLA in healthy donors. The table came from immunoSEQ multiplex PCR; TCRdb's copy has only in-frame clones and leaves some out. The sample holds approximately 200,000 clones, 80% to 90% seen once. Sequenced sample: PBMCs. The origin of the receptors is a woman between 18 and 29 years old in good health and CMV-seronegative. The CDR3 runs from the conserved cysteine through the conserved F or W.

v_call: TRBV6-4
cdr3_aa: CASSDSGLAGNEQFF

v_call: TRBV5-1
cdr3_aa: CASRRDRVSYEQYF

v_call: TRBV5-1
cdr3_aa: CASSRRVAGGPYEQYF

v_call: TRBV28
cdr3_aa: CASSLTGVGYNEQFF

v_call: TRBV19
cdr3_aa: CASSTSTGELFF

v_call: TRBV7-9
cdr3_aa: CASSPGQVGSYEQYF

v_call: TRBV4-3
cdr3_aa: CASSQGQGGYNEQFF

v_call: TRBV19
cdr3_aa: CASSPRIASAEQYF

v_call: TRBV6-1
cdr3_aa: CASSEGTGGANTGELFF

v_call: TRBV5-1
cdr3_aa: CASRLAGGGTYNEQFF

v_call: TRBV4-3
cdr3_aa: CASSPTSRSGNEQYF

v_call: TRBV4-1
cdr3_aa: CASSQEHLTRPSGRPSYEQYF

v_call: TRBV28
cdr3_aa: CASSLSGGNEQFF

v_call: TRBV2
cdr3_aa: CASRLDSYEQYF

v_call: TRBV14
cdr3_aa: CASSQISRTGPYEQYF

v_call: TRBV28
cdr3_aa: CASTTSGQETQYF

v_call: TRBV2
cdr3_aa: CASSEGTWRERYEQYF

v_call: TRBV27
cdr3_aa: CASSPGRPRTHREKLFF

v_call: TRBV6-6
cdr3_aa: CASSYGSSGPQHF

v_call: TRBV27
cdr3_aa: CASRDIRGKGDYEQYF

v_call: TRBV27
cdr3_aa: CASNLLIGGGTDTQYF

v_call: TRBV27
cdr3_aa: CASSPFSGANVLTF

v_call: TRBV27
cdr3_aa: CASSLSGGGELFF

v_call: TRBV4-1
cdr3_aa: CASSQAWTGDDGYTF

v_call: TRBV5-1
cdr3_aa: CASGPGGSYEQYF

v_call: TRBV4-3
cdr3_aa: CASSLRTSGRLNEQFF

v_call: TRBV6-5
cdr3_aa: CASKLAESYEQYF

v_call: TRBV7-3
cdr3_aa: CASSLDRADEQYF

v_call: TRBV7-8
cdr3_aa: CASSSSGASGLYEQYF

v_call: TRBV7-6
cdr3_aa: CASSVNDRSEQYF

v_call: TRBV11-2
cdr3_aa: CASSVTQVNTEAFF

v_call: TRBV19
cdr3_aa: CASSFGGGNSGANVLTF

v_call: TRBV6-6
cdr3_aa: CASSYWDSRTDTQYF

v_call: TRBV11-1
cdr3_aa: CASSPRLAAGELFF

v_call: TRBV5-6
cdr3_aa: CASSLMGQGYEQYF

v_call: TRBV5-8
cdr3_aa: CASSRGLNTEAFF

v_call: TRBV28
cdr3_aa: CASSFGTGDGYTF

v_call: TRBV4-2
cdr3_aa: CASSQVGAGDGVYEQYF

v_call: TRBV4-3
cdr3_aa: CASTKTGTGDEGYTF

v_call: TRBV28
cdr3_aa: CASGAWRRIYF

v_call: TRBV2
cdr3_aa: CASAQESGANVLTF

v_call: TRBV7-7
cdr3_aa: CASSREGAGGNEQFF

v_call: TRBV4-1
cdr3_aa: CASTIGLAGATDTQYF

v_call: TRBV27
cdr3_aa: CASTPGGSTGELFF

v_call: TRBV29-1
cdr3_aa: CSVDREETQYF

v_call: TRBV19
cdr3_aa: CASRTGTGGGYEQYF

v_call: TRBV30
cdr3_aa: CAWTGGLGERGTGELFF

v_call: TRBV7-8
cdr3_aa: CASSSRSSGYEQYF

v_call: TRBV6-5
cdr3_aa: CASTSGLASTDTQYF

v_call: TRBV29-1
cdr3_aa: CSVLGQIDQPQHF

v_call: TRBV29-1
cdr3_aa: CSVEDRTSGYEQYF

v_call: TRBV30
cdr3_aa: CAWSGSSGRANTGELFF

v_call: TRBV20-1
cdr3_aa: CSARPGEGYTF

v_call: TRBV6-4
cdr3_aa: CASGTGVTGELFF

v_call: TRBV10-3
cdr3_aa: CATSAAPYEQYF